The following is a T cell receptor beta chain sequence with its context. The antigen remains undetermined. These data originate in a study of CXCR3-negative and CXCR3-positive naive CD8 T cells. Findings and caveats of the study: Naive cells with CXCR3 showed TRB CDR3s that were more hydrophobic than those in CXCR3-negative naive cells.

All TRB cDNA libraries came from 5' RACE performed with UMI labels. TCRdb reprocessed the 5' RACE reads and reports one entry per CDR3 protein, with no DNA. This listing includes tens of thousands of distinct CDR3 sequences. The CDR3 covers 14 residues. Germline values: CDR1 PRHDT, CDR2 FYEKMQ (reference sequence). The TCR originated in a human donor in good health. Some clones in this sample may be carry-over from other donors' samples. The chain employs TRBV13 and TRBJ2-5; TCRdb picks TRBD1, but there is no DNA to check that call. The specimen was naive CXCR3+ CD8+ T cells from blood. Subset: CD45RO-CCR7+CD27+CD95- naive CD8+ T cells expressing CXCR3 (TNR3+). The CDR3 is CASSSTLWDETQYF.